A selection of T cell receptor beta chains follows, all from one sample in a study of T-cell reconstitution after alpha-beta-depleted transplantation in children. In TCRdb, the PCR reads were re-called with MiXCR into one record per CDR3 protein. The sample records about 260,000 distinct CDR3 sequences, 11% being singletons. The specimen was peripheral blood, collected 180 days after TCRalphabeta/CD19-depleted stem cell transplant. All receptors come from a male patient under 10 years old who had a stem cell transplant for chronic granulomatous disease, so the T cells may come from the graft donor. CDR3s include the opening cysteine and the closing phenylalanine or tryptophan. D genes are given only for firm matches. Clone size is given as once, few, many, or a class for an expanded clone.

D	size	V	J	CDR3	DNA
TRBD2	many	TRBV20-1	TRBJ2-7	CSARGLAREQYF	TGCAGTGCTAGAGGACTAGCCCGGGAGCAGTACTTC
NA	many	TRBV27	TRBJ2-4	CASSPTGNIQYF	TGTGCCAGCAGCCCAACGGGGAACATTCAGTACTTC
TRBD2	many	TRBV9	TRBJ2-5	CASSPGTTEKETQYF	TGTGCCAGCAGCCCCGGGACTACCGAGAAAGAGACCCAGTACTTC
NA	once	TRBV7-7	TRBJ2-1	CASSLAATREQFF	TGTGCCAGCAGCTTAGCTGCGACTAGGGAGCAGTTCTTC
NA	many	TRBV7-3	TRBJ2-7	CASSLGPRYEQYF	TGTGCCAGCAGCCTGGGACCGAGGTACGAGCAGTACTTC
TRBD2	many	TRBV7-2	TRBJ2-3	CASSLAPSGTDTQYF	TGTGCCAGCAGCTTAGCCCCTAGCGGGACAGATACGCAGTATTTT
NA	many	TRBV12-3/TRBV12-4	TRBJ2-3	CASSLAVAAHTQYF	TGTGCCAGCAGTTTAGCGGTGGCAGCCCATACGCAGTATTTT
TRBD1	many	TRBV11-2	TRBJ1-4	CASSGRTGEGEKLFF	TGTGCCAGCAGCGGACGGACAGGGGAAGGTGAAAAACTGTTTTTT
TRBD1	many	TRBV20-1	TRBJ2-5	CSADDPGQGWQETQYF	TGCAGTGCTGACGACCCGGGACAGGGGTGGCAAGAGACCCAGTACTTC
TRBD1	many	TRBV5-1	TRBJ2-1	CASSLGTGNFNEQFF	TGCGCCAGCAGCTTGGGGACAGGGAATTTCAATGAGCAGTTCTTC
TRBD2	many	TRBV30	TRBJ2-1	CAWLAGGPNEQFF	TGTGCCTGGCTAGCGGGAGGGCCTAATGAGCAGTTCTTC
TRBD2	many	TRBV29-1	TRBJ2-3	CSAGEGPQYF	TGCAGCGCGGGGGAGGGGCCGCAGTATTTT
NA	many	TRBV12-3/TRBV12-4	TRBJ2-2	CASRPAYGELFF	TGTGCCAGCAGGCCTGCGTATGGGGAGCTGTTTTTT
NA	many	TRBV20-1	TRBJ2-3	CSARARGADTQYF	TGCAGTGCTAGGGCACGGGGCGCAGATACGCAGTATTTT
NA	many	TRBV7-2	TRBJ2-3	CASSPPYGTQYF	TGTGCCAGCAGCCCCCCCTATGGTACGCAGTATTTT
NA	many	TRBV20-1	TRBJ2-7	CSAREGFASSYEQYF	TGCAGTGCTAGAGAAGGCTTTGCCAGCTCCTACGAGCAGTACTTC
NA	many	TRBV20-1	TRBJ2-7	CSATPQRASSWQYF	TGCAGTGCTACCCCCCAGCGGGCTTCGAGTTGGCAGTACTTC